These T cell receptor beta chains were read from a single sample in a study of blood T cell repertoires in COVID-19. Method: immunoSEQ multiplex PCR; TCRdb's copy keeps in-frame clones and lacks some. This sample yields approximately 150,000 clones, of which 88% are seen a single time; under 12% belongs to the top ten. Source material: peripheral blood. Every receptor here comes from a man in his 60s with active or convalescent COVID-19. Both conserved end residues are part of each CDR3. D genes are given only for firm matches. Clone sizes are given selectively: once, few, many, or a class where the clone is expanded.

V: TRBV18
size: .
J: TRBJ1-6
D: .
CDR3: CASSTGHPRDNSPLHF
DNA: TGTGCCAGCTCAACGGGACACCCCAGGGATAATTCACCCCTCCACTTT

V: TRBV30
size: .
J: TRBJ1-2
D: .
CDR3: CAWSVARYYGYTF
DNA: TGTGCCTGGAGTGTGGCCAGATATTATGGCTACACCTTC

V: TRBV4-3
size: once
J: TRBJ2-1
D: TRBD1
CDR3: CASSQDTGGRYEYNEQFF
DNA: TGCGCCAGCAGCCAAGATACAGGGGGACGCTACGAATACAATGAGCAGTTCTTC

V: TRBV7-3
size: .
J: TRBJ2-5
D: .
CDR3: CASSLGGFQETQYF
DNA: TGTGCCAGCAGCTTAGGCGGATTTCAAGAGACCCAGTACTTC

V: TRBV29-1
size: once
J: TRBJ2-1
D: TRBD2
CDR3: CSVEPSGSGNEQFF
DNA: TGCAGCGTTGAACCCAGCGGGAGTGGAAATGAGCAGTTCTTC

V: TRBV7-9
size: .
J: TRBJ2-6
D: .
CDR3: CASSSLIGRELSGANVLTF
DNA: TGTGCCAGCAGCTCCCTGATTGGTCGCGAGCTGTCTGGGGCCAACGTCCTGACTTTC

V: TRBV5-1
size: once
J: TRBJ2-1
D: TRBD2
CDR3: CASSLAPAGPSYNEQFF
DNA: TGCGCCAGCAGCTTGGCCCCAGCGGGGCCCTCCTACAATGAGCAGTTCTTC

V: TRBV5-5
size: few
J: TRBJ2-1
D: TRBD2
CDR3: CASSLSASGNNEQFF
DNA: TGTGCCAGCAGCTTGTCGGCTAGCGGTAACAATGAGCAGTTCTTC

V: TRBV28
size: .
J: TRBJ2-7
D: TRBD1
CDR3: CASSLTGGSYEQYF
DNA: TGTGCCAGCAGTTTGACAGGGGGCTCCTACGAGCAGTACTTC

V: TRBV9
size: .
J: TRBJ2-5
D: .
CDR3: CASSVGAKETQYF
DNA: TGTGCCAGCAGCGTAGGCGCAAAAGAGACCCAGTACTTC

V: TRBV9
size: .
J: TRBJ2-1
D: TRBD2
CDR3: CASSPGGAYNEQFF
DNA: TGTGCCAGCAGCCCGGGAGGGGCCTACAATGAGCAGTTCTTC

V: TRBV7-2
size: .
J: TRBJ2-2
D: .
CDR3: CASSLHPLVGELFF
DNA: TGTGCCAGCAGCCTCCACCCACTAGTCGGGGAGCTGTTTTTT

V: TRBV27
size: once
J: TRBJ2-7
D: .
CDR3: CASSPTGRGVYEQYF
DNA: TGTGCCAGCAGTCCCACAGGTCGAGGCGTGTACGAGCAGTACTTC

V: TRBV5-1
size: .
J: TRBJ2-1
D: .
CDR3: CASSLSGQTYNEQFF
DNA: TGCGCCAGCAGCTTGTCAGGACAGACCTACAATGAGCAGTTCTTC

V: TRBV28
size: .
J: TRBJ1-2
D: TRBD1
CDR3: CASSSPDRGRINYGYTF
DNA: TGTGCCAGCAGTTCCCCGGACAGGGGGCGCATTAACTATGGCTACACCTTC

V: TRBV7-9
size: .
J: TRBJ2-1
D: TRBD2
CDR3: CASSLGGRADLNEQFF
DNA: TGTGCCAGCAGCTTAGGGGGGAGGGCCGACCTGAATGAGCAGTTCTTC

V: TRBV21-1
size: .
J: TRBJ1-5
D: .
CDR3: CASSKRIQATGVSNQPQHF
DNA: TGTGCCAGCAGCAAAAGGATCCAGGCGACCGGGGTTAGCAATCAGCCCCAGCATTTT

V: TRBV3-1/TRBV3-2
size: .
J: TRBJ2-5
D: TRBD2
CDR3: CASSTGTSGRWKETQYF
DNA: TGTGCCAGCAGCACCGGGACTAGCGGGAGGTGGAAAGAGACCCAGTACTTC

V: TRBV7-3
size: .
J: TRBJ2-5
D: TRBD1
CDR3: CASSHDRGETQYF
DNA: TGTGCCAGCAGCCACGACAGGGGAGAGACCCAGTACTTC

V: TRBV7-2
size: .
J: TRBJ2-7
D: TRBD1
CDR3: CASSSPGQGAMYF
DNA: TGTGCCAGCAGCTCCCCGGGACAGGGGGCAATGTACTTC

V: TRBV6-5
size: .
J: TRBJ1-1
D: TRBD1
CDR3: CASRSRGILSAEAFF
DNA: TGTGCCAGCCGGTCCAGGGGGATTTTGTCGGCTGAAGCTTTCTTT

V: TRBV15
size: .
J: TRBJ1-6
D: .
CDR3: CATSRRAQGNIYNSPLHF
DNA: TGTGCCACCAGCAGACGAGCGCAGGGGAATATCTATAATTCACCCCTCCACTTT

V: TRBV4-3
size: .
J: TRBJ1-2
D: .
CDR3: CASSHSRQANYGYTF
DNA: TGCGCCAGCAGCCACTCTAGACAGGCTAACTATGGCTACACCTTC

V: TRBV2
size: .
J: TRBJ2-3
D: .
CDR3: CASSDIVDTQYF
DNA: TGTGCCAGCAGTGATATAGTAGATACGCAGTATTTT

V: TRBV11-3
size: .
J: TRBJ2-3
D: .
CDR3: CASSLEAGSATQYF
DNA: TGTGCCAGCAGCTTAGAGGCCGGGTCAGCTACGCAGTATTTT

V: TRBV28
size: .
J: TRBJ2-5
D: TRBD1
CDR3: CASSLSGQGEETQYF
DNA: TGTGCCAGCAGTTTGTCGGGACAGGGAGAAGAGACCCAGTACTTC

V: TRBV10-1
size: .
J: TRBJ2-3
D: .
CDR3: CASSMQGDTQYF
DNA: TGCGCCAGCAGCATGCAGGGAGATACGCAGTATTTT

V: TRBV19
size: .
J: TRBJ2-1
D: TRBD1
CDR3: CASRPGQGAYNEQFF
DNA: TGTGCCAGTAGGCCGGGACAGGGGGCCTACAATGAGCAGTTCTTC

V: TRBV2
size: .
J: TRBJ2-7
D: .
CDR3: CASRQVGYEQYF
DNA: TGTGCCAGCAGACAGGTGGGGTACGAGCAGTACTTC

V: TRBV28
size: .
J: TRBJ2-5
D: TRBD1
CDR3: CASSKTGLETQYF
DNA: TGTGCCAGCAGCAAGACAGGGCTAGAGACCCAGTACTTC

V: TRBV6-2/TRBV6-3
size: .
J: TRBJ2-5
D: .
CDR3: CASRPLKGETQYF
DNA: TGTGCCAGCAGACCTCTAAAGGGGGAGACCCAGTACTTC

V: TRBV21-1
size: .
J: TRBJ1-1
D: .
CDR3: CASSASGPCPEGTEAFF
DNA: TGTGCCAGCAGCGCATCCGGGCCCTGCCCTGAGGGCACTGAAGCTTTCTTT

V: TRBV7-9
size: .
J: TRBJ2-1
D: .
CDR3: CASSQPTIEQFF
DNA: TGTGCCAGCAGCCAACCTACTATTGAGCAGTTCTTC

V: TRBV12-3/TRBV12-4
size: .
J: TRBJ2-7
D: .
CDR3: CASSLASRDEQYF
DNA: TGTGCCAGCAGTTTAGCGTCCAGGGACGAGCAGTACTTC

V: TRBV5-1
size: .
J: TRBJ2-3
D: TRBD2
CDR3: CASSLAGVGTDTQYF
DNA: TGCGCCAGCAGCCTAGCGGGAGTGGGCACAGATACGCAGTATTTT